This TCR beta chain derives from a study of CD8 T cells in Susac syndrome. Study findings and constraints: The study recognized that the number of individuals in its TCR sequencing and HLA analysis was relatively small.

V was cut by 5 bases and J by 5 bases, with 9 bases left in between. The CDR3 totals 12 residues. CDR1 and CDR2 (germline): SGHAT, FQNNGV. On this clonotype itself: Its antigen is currently unknown.

RNA in amounts of roughly 0.5 to 1 ug was reverse transcribed with random hexamers. TCRdb ran MiXCR on the immunoSEQ multiplex PCR reads and lists one entry per CDR3 protein. This table holds 250,000 or so distinct CDR3 sequences, about 94% found once. This clonotype was sampled from a human donor with multiple sclerosis. The chain has TRBV11-2 and TRBJ2-5; D is uncertain. Sequenced input: CD4+ T cells from PBMCs. The CDR3 sequence: CASSRLGETQYF. DNA for the CDR3: TGTGCCAGCAGCCGTTTAGGGGAGACCCAGTACTTC.